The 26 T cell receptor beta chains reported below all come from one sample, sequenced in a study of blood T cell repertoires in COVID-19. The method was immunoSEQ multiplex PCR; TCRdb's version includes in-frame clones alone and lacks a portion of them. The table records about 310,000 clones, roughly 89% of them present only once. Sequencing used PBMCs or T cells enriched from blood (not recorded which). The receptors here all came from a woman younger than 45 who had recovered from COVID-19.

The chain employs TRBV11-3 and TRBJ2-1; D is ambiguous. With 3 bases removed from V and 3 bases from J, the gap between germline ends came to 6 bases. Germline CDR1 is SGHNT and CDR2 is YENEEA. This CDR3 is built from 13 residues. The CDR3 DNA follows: TGTGCCAGCAGCTTCACAAACTACAATGAGCAGTTCTTC. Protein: CASSFTNYNEQFF.

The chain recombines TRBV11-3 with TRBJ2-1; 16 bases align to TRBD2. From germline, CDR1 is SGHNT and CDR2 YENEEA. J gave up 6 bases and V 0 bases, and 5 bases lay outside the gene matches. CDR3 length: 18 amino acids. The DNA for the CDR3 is TGTGCCAGCAGCTTAGAGCCGGGACTAGCGGGAGGGCTCAATGAGCAGTTCTTC. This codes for CASSLEPGLAGGLNEQFF.

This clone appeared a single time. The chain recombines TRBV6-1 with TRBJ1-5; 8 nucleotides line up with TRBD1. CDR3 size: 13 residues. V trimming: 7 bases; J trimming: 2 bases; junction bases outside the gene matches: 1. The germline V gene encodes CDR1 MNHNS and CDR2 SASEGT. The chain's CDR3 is CASMDRGNQPQHF. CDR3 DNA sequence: TGTGCCAGCATGGACAGGGGCAATCAGCCCCAGCATTTT.

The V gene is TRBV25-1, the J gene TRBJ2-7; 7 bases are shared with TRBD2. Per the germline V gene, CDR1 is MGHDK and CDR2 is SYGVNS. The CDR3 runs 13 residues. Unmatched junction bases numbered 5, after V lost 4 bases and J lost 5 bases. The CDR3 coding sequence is TGTGCCAGCAGTGGCGGGAGTTTGAACGAGCAGTACTTC. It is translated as CASSGGSLNEQYF.

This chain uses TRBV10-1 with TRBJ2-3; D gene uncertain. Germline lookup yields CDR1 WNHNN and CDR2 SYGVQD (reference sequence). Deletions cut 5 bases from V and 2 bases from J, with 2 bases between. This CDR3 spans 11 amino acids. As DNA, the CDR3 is TGCGCCAGCAGTTACACAGATACGCAGTATTTT. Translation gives CASSYTDTQYF.

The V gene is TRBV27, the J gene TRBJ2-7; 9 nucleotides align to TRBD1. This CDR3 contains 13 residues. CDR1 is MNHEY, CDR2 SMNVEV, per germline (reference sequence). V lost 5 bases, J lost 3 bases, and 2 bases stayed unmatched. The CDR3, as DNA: TGTGCCAGCAGTACGGGACAGGGCTACGAGCAGTACTTC. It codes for CASSTGQGYEQYF.

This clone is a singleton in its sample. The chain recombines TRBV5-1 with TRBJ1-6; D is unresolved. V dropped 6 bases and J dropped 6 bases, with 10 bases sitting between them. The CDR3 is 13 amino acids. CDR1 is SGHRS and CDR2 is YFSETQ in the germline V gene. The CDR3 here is CASNSGTNSPLHF. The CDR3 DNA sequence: TGCGCCAGCAATTCAGGAACTAATTCACCCCTCCACTTT.

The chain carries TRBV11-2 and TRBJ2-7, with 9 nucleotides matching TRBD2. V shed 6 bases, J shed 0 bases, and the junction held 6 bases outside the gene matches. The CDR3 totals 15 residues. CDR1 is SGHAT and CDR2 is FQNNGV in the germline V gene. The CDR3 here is CASRASTSGSYEQYF. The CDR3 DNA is TGTGCCAGCAGAGCTTCGACTAGCGGCTCCTACGAGCAGTACTTC.

The CDR3 protein is CASSVLAGVGSDTQYF. As DNA, the CDR3 is TGTGCCAGCAGCGTACTAGCGGGAGTCGGCTCAGATACGCAGTATTTT. The chain is built from TRBV6-2 or TRBV6-3 and TRBJ2-3; the match to TRBD2 covers 11 bases. The CDR3 covers 16 residues. The V gene's germline CDR1 is MNHEY and CDR2 SVGEGT. V shed 6 bases, J shed 4 bases, and the junction held 9 bases outside the gene matches.

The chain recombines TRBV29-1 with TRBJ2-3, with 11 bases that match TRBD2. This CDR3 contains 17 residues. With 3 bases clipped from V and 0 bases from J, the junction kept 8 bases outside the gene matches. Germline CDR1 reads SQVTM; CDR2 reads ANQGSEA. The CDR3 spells CSVERTSGYMSTDTQYF. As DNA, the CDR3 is TGCAGCGTTGAGAGGACTAGCGGGTATATGAGCACAGATACGCAGTATTTT.

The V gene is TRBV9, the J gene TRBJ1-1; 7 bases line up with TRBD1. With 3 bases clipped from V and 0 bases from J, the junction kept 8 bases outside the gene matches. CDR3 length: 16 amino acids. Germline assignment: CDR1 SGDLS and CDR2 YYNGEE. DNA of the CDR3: TGTGCCAGCAGCGCAGTGACAGGGTGGATGAACACTGAAGCTTTCTTT. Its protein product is CASSAVTGWMNTEAFF. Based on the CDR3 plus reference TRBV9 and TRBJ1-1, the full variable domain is DSGVTQTPKHLITATGQRVTLRCSPRSGDLSVYWYQQSLDQGLQFLIQYYNGEERAKGNILERFSAQQFPDLHSELNLSSLELGDSALYFCASSAVTGWMNTEAFFGQGTRLTVV.

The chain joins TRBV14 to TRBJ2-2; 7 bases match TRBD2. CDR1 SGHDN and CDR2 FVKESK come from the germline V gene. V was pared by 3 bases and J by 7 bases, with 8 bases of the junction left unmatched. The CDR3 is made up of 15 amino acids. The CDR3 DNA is TGTGCCAGCAGCCATAGGACTAGGGAGGGCGGGGAGCTGTTTTTT. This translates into CASSHRTREGGELFF.

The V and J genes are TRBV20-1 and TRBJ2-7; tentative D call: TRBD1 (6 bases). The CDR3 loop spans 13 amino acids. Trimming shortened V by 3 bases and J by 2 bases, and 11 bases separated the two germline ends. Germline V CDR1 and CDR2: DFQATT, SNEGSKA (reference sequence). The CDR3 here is CSASGRGPYEQYF. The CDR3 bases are TGCAGTGCTAGTGGCAGGGGTCCCTACGAGCAGTACTTC.

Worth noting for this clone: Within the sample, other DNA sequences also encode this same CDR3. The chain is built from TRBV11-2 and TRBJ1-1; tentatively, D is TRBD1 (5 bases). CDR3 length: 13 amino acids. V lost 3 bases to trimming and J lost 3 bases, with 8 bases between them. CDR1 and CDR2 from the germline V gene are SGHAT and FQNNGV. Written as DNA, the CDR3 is TGTGCCAGCAGCTTTACAGGTGACACTGAAGCTTTCTTT. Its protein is CASSFTGDTEAFF.

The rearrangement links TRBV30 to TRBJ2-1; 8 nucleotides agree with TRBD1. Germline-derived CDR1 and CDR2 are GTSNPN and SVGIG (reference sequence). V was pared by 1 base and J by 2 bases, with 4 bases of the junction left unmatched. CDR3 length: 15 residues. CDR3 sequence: CAWSGQGYAYNEQFF. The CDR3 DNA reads TGTGCCTGGAGTGGACAGGGGTATGCCTACAATGAGCAGTTCTTC.

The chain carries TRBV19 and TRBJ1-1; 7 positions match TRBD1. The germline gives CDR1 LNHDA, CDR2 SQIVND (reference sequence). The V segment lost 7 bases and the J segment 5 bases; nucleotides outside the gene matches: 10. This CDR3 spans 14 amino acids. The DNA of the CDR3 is TGTGCCAGTAACTTTGACAGGGCGAGGACTGAAGCTTTCTTT. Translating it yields CASNFDRARTEAFF. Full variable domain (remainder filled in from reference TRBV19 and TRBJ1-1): DGGITQSPKYLFRKEGQNVTLSCEQNLNHDAMYWYRQDPGQGLRLIYYSQIVNDFQKGDIAEGYSVSREKKESFPLTVTSAQKNPTAFYLCASNFDRARTEAFFGQGTRLTVV.

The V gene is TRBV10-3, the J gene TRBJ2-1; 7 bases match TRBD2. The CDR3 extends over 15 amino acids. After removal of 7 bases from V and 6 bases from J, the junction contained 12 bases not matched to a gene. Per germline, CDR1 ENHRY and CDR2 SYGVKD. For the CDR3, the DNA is TGTGCCATCACTCAAGGGGAAGCGGGGTTCAATGAGCAGTTCTTC. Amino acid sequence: CAITQGEAGFNEQFF.

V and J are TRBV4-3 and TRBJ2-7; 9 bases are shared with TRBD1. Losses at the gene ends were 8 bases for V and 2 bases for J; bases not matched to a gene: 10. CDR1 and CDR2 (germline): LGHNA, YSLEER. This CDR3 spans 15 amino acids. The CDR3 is CASGGQGSTPYEQYF. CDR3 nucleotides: TGCGCCAGCGGAGGACAGGGGTCGACTCCCTACGAGCAGTACTTC.

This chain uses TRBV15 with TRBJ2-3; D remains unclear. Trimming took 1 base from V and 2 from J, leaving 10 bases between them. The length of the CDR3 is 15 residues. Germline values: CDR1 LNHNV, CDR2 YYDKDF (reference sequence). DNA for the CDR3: TGTGCCACCAGCAGAGGGTCGGAGAACACAGATACGCAGTATTTT. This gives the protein CATSRGSENTDTQYF.

The CDR3 DNA follows: TGCGCCAGCAGCGGCGGCAGGGTCCAAGAGACCCAGTACTTC. Residues: CASSGGRVQETQYF. The V and J genes are TRBV5-1 and TRBJ2-5; D might be TRBD1 (5 bases). Trimming removed 4 bases from V and 1 base from J, with 11 bases in between. In germline, CDR1 is SGHRS, CDR2 YFSETQ. The CDR3 runs 14 residues.

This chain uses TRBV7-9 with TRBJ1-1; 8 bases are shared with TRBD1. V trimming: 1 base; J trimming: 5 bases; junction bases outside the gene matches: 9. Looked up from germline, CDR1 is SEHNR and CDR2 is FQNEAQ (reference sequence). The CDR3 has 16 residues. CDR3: CASSLGTQGAGTEAFF. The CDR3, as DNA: TGTGCCAGCAGCTTAGGCACCCAGGGGGCAGGGACTGAAGCTTTCTTT.

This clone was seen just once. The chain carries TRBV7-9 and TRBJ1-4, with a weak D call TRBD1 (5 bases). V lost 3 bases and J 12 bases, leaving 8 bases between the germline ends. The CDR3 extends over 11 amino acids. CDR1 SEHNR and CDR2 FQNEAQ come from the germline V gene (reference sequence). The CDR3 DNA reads TGTGCCAGCAGCTTTGAAGGGGAACTGTTTTTT. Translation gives CASSFEGELFF.

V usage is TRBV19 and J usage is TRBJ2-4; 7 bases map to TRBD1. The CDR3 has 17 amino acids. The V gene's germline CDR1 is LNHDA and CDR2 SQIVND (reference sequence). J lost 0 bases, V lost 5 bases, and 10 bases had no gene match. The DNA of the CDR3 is TGTGCCAGTAGTGGTTACCCGGGACAGCTAGCCAAAAACATTCAGTACTTC. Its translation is CASSGYPGQLAKNIQYF.

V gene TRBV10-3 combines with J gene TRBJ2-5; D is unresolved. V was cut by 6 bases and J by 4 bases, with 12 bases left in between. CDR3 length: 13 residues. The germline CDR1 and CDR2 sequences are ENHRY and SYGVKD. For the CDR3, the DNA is TGTGCCATCAGCGAGATGCGCGGAGAGACCCAGTACTTC. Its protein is CAISEMRGETQYF.

CDR3 DNA sequence: TGTGCCAGCAGCCGGCGACTTGGTGAAAAACTGTTTTTT. It specifies CASSRRLGEKLFF. This chain joins TRBV11-3 and TRBJ1-4; D remains ambiguous. Between the trimmed V and J ends, which lost 5 bases and 7 bases, there was a span of 11 bases. The germline V gene encodes CDR1 SGHNT and CDR2 YENEEA. The CDR3 is 13 residues long.

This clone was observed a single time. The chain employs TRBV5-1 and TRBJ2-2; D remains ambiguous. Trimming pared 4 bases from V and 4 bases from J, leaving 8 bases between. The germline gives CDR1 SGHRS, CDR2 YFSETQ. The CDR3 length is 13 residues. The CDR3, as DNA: TGCGCCAGCAGCCCGGGTCCCACCGGGGAGCTGTTTTTT. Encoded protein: CASSPGPTGELFF.